Following are 30 T cell receptor beta chains from one sample sequenced in a study of T cell repertoires in cytomegalovirus infection. In TCRdb, the reads were re-called with MiXCR into one record per CDR3 protein. Of more than 400,000 distinct CDR3 sequences listed, about 30% are singletons. The sequencing sample was made of PBMCs. The receptors were gathered from a human donor in good health (CMV status not recorded). Some clones in this sample may be carry-over from other donors' samples.

The rearrangement joins TRBV4-2 to TRBJ2-1; D is undetermined. Germline CDR1 reads LGHNA; CDR2 reads YNFKEQ. V shed 0 bases and J shed 9 bases, with 12 bases lying between them. CDR3 size: 14 residues. CDR3 sequence reads: CASSQEYLAFEQFF. CDR3 bases: TGTGCCAGCAGCCAAGAATATCTTGCGTTTGAGCAGTTCTTC.

This clonotype has only a few counts. CDR3 residues: CASSSRAINSPLHF. The CDR3 DNA reads TGTGCCAGCAGTTCCCGGGCCATCAATTCACCCCTCCACTTT. This rearrangement joins TRBV28 to TRBJ1-6; no firm D call. The CDR3 runs 14 residues. V was shortened by 4 bases and J by 7 bases, with 11 bases between the two germline ends. From germline, CDR1 is MDHEN and CDR2 SYDVKM.

This clonotype was observed at least ten times. V gene TRBV7-2 combines with J gene TRBJ1-2; TRBD1 might be the D (5 bases). The V and J ends lost 1 base and 5 bases respectively, with 11 bases between them. CDR3 length: 14 amino acids. The germline V gene encodes CDR1 SGHTA and CDR2 FQGNSA. The CDR3 loop reads CASSLGGQGYGYTF. The CDR3 nucleotides read TGTGCCAGCAGCTTAGGGGGTCAGGGATATGGCTACACCTTC.

Here the CDR3 DNA reads TGTGCCAGCAGTTACTCGAAATCTAGAGTCTACAATGAGCAGTTCTTC. The encoded protein is CASSYSKSRVYNEQFF. The rearrangement uses TRBV6-5 and TRBJ2-1; D is uncertain. With 0 bases removed from V and 3 bases from J, the gap between germline ends came to 12 bases. The CDR3 runs 16 residues. Germline loops: CDR1 MNHEY, CDR2 SVGAGI.

The CDR3, as DNA: TGTGCCAGCAGCCGCCGACGTGGGACAGCTACCGAGACCCAGTACTTC. Translated: CASSRRRGTATETQYF. The J gene is TRBJ2-5, the V gene TRBV14; 7 nucleotides match TRBD1. The trim removed 4 bases at V and 5 bases at J, leaving 13 bases unmatched. CDR1 is SGHDN and CDR2 is FVKESK in the germline V gene. The CDR3 consists of 16 residues.

This chain uses TRBV7-2 with TRBJ2-7; D possibly matches TRBD1 or TRBD2 (6 bases each). The ends were cut back, 5 bases at V and 5 bases at J, with 16 bases in the middle. The CDR3 spans 14 residues. Germline CDR1 and CDR2: SGHTA and FQGNSA. The CDR3 DNA is TGTGCCAGCAGCCCCAGGGGAGGATGGGACGAGCAGTACTTC. This codes for CASSPRGGWDEQYF.

The chain carries TRBV12-3 or TRBV12-4 and TRBJ2-5, with D perhaps matching TRBD1 (6 bases). The CDR3 totals 15 residues. V lost 7 bases and J 2 bases, leaving 17 bases between the germline ends. The CDR3 loop is CASKLGAELQETQYF. In DNA, the CDR3 is TGTGCCAGCAAGCTGGGGGCAGAGCTTCAAGAGACCCAGTACTTC.

This clonotype was detected only a few times. The chain couples TRBV10-3 to TRBJ1-1; 8 bases line up with TRBD1. V shed 10 bases and J 3 bases; nucleotides not matched to a gene: 7. This CDR3 spans 13 amino acids. Germline loops: CDR1 ENHRY, CDR2 SYGVKD. The CDR3 DNA is TGTGCCACACAGGGGGGTTCGGACACTGAAGCTTTCTTT. Its protein product is CATQGGSDTEAFF.

The chain couples TRBV6-1 to TRBJ2-6, with D maybe TRBD2 (5 bases). The CDR3 runs 17 residues. Germline V gives CDR1 MNHNS, CDR2 SASEGT. V lost 5 bases, J lost 4 bases, and 18 bases lay in between. The CDR3 bases are TGTGCCAGCAGTTCCCCGGACTCATGGAGGGGGGCCAACGTCCTGACTTTC. Its protein is CASSSPDSWRGANVLTF.

This clonotype was detected only a few times. The chain joins TRBV5-4 to TRBJ2-7; 13 bases line up with TRBD2. The CDR3 totals 18 residues. V was clipped by 5 bases and J by 0 bases; unmatched bases: 11. CDR1 and CDR2 from the germline V gene are SGHNT and YYREEE (reference sequence). The CDR3 protein is CASSNPGLAGRSSYEQYV. The CDR3 coding sequence is TGTGCCAGCAGTAATCCGGGACTAGCGGGACGAAGCTCCTACGAGCAGTACGTC.

This clonotype was counted a few times. V and J are TRBV6-2 or TRBV6-3 and TRBJ2-1, with 10 bases identical to TRBD2. From germline, CDR1 is MNHEY and CDR2 SVGEGT. There are 15 residues in the CDR3. Trimming took 5 bases from V and 7 from J; bases not matched to a gene: 8. The DNA of the CDR3 is TGTGCCAGCAGTGAAACTAGCGGGGCAGCAAATGAGCAGTTCTTC. This sequence encodes CASSETSGAANEQFF.

This clonotype was detected ten times or more. The chain couples TRBV12-3 or TRBV12-4 to TRBJ2-1; D not resolved. The CDR3 extends over 14 amino acids. Trimming took 6 bases from V and 0 from J, leaving 9 bases between them. This CDR3 is CASRRASSYNEQFF. The CDR3 coding sequence is TGTGCCAGCAGGCGAGCTAGCTCCTACAATGAGCAGTTCTTC.

The chain carries TRBV7-9 and TRBJ1-1, with D perhaps TRBD1 (6 bases). The V and J ends lost 4 bases and 12 bases respectively, with 12 bases between them. This CDR3 comprises 11 residues. Germline lookup yields CDR1 SEHNR and CDR2 FQNEAQ (reference sequence). CDR3 DNA sequence: TGTGCCAGCAGCTCCGGACAGCAGCCTTTCTTT. Its translation is CASSSGQQPFF.

This clonotype occurred a few times. This chain uses TRBV7-3 with TRBJ2-7; the match to TRBD2 covers 7 bases. The germline gives CDR1 SGHTA, CDR2 FQGTGA. Trimming cost V 5 bases and J 7 bases; bases outside gene matches: 14. The CDR3 has 15 residues. The CDR3 DNA reads TGTGCCAGCAGCCCGTCGGGGGAGGGCCCGTATGAGCAGTACTTC. This gives the protein CASSPSGEGPYEQYF.

This clonotype was observed at least ten times. The chain has TRBV7-2 and TRBJ2-3; D is unresolved. Trimming pared 4 bases from V and 5 bases from J, leaving 10 bases between. This CDR3 region has 13 residues. The germline gives CDR1 SGHTA, CDR2 FQGNSA. This chain's CDR3 is CASSSAFGDTQYF. CDR3 nucleotides: TGTGCCAGCAGCTCGGCTTTCGGAGATACGCAGTATTTT.

This clonotype was observed a handful of times. V is TRBV5-4 and J is TRBJ2-7; a possible D gene is TRBD1 (5 bases). Germline-derived CDR1 and CDR2 are SGHNT and YYREEE (reference sequence). The CDR3 sequence is 13 residues long. The V end was cut by 1 base, the J end by 5 bases, with 10 bases between. CDR3 loop: CASSLQGRDEQYV. CDR3 in DNA: TGTGCCAGCAGCTTGCAGGGTAGGGACGAGCAGTACGTC.

This chain connects TRBV19 to TRBJ1-1; possible D gene TRBD1, 6 bases. Germline V gene data show CDR1 as LNHDA and CDR2 as SQIVND (reference sequence). The V end was cut by 8 bases, the J end by 5 bases, with 18 bases between. The CDR3 runs 14 residues. This CDR3 is CASLIQGDGTEAFF. The CDR3 nucleotides are TGTGCCAGTCTAATACAGGGTGATGGGACTGAAGCTTTCTTT.

Note on this clonotype: A single base separates this from a much larger clone, so it may be a read error. The chain links TRBV12-3 or TRBV12-4 to TRBJ2-2, with D perhaps TRBD1 (6 bases). The CDR3 has 15 amino acids. This chain's CDR3 is CVSSFRGINTGELFF. The CDR3 DNA follows: TGTGTCAGCAGTTTCAGGGGAATAAACACCGGGGAGCTGTTTTTT.

This chain joins TRBV28 and TRBJ1-1; D might be TRBD1 (5 bases). Germline V gene sequence: CDR1 MDHEN, CDR2 SYDVKM. CDR3 length equals 18 residues. V shed 6 bases and J shed 4 bases, with 27 bases lying between them. The CDR3 nucleotides read TGTGCCAGCAGCCTATCTGGGCAGGGTGCCCCGGGGGGCACTGAAGCTTTCTTT. Its translation is CASSLSGQGAPGGTEAFF.

The chain uses TRBV12-3 or TRBV12-4 and TRBJ2-1; D not certain. The CDR3 contains 14 residues. V gave up 5 bases and J gave up 6 bases, with 14 bases separating them. CDR3 residues: CASSPDTGSNEQFF. The CDR3 nucleotides are TGTGCCAGCAGTCCAGACACCGGCAGCAATGAGCAGTTCTTC.

The chain combines TRBV20-1 with TRBJ1-1; perhaps TRBD1 as D (5 bases). The CDR3 extends over 14 amino acids. Germline V gene data show CDR1 as DFQATT and CDR2 as SNEGSKA (reference sequence). Trimming took off 6 bases at V and 3 bases at J, with 17 bases between the two ends. The CDR3 coding sequence is TGCAGTGCGAGGCCCATGGGGGAACACACTGAAGCTTTCTTT. This codes for CSARPMGEHTEAFF.

The chain couples TRBV19 to TRBJ1-6; TRBD1 aligns across 8 bases. V lost 9 bases and J lost 6; bases outside the gene matches: 4. Germline V gives CDR1 LNHDA, CDR2 SQIVND (reference sequence). The CDR3 covers 13 residues. As DNA, the CDR3 is TGTGCCAGCGGGACAGGACCTAATTCACCCCTCCACTTT. Its translation is CASGTGPNSPLHF.

The J gene is TRBJ2-7, the V gene TRBV7-8; TRBD2 might be the D (6 bases). Germline lookup yields CDR1 SGHVS and CDR2 FQNEAQ. The CDR3 consists of 14 residues. With 4 bases removed from V and 3 bases from J, the gap between germline ends came to 13 bases. The CDR3 DNA is TGTGCCAGCAGCTGGAGGACTACCGTCTACGAGCAGTACGTC. Protein product: CASSWRTTVYEQYV.

At least ten counts were recorded for this clonotype. The genes are TRBV7-9 and TRBJ2-5; tentatively, D is TRBD2 (6 bases). The V and J ends lost 4 bases and 3 bases respectively, with 9 bases between them. From germline, CDR1 is SEHNR and CDR2 FQNEAQ (reference sequence). The CDR3 is made up of 13 amino acids. CDR3 sequence: CASSSSGEETQYF. In DNA form, the CDR3 reads TGTGCCAGCAGCTCGTCGGGAGAAGAGACCCAGTACTTC.

The J gene is TRBJ2-1, the V gene TRBV7-9, with 9 nucleotides matching TRBD2. Per germline, CDR1 SEHNR and CDR2 FQNEAQ (reference sequence). Unmatched junction bases numbered 6, after V lost 3 bases and J lost 6 bases. The CDR3 is 15 residues long. CDR3 amino acids: CASSFLAGVTNEQFF. For the CDR3, the DNA is TGTGCCAGCAGCTTCTTAGCGGGAGTCACCAATGAGCAGTTCTTC.

This clonotype was seen more than once but under ten times. V is TRBV7-6 and J is TRBJ2-3; D is uncertain. The CDR3 sequence is 16 residues long. Germline values: CDR1 SGHVS, CDR2 FNYEAQ. The V end was cut by 0 bases, the J end by 2 bases, with 12 bases between. The CDR3 DNA is TGTGCCAGCAGCTTAGCGACTTTTTACTACACAGATACGCAGTATTTT. Protein: CASSLATFYYTDTQYF.

The sample holds a few counts of this clonotype. The chain has TRBV20-1 and TRBJ1-5; TRBD1 might be the D (5 bases). CDR1 and CDR2 (germline): DFQATT, SNEGSKA (reference sequence). Trimming took 5 bases from V and 3 from J, leaving 17 bases between them. The CDR3 has 15 residues. As DNA, the CDR3 is TGCAGTGCTGGGGTGGATTACAGGTACAATCAGCCCCAGCATTTT. Translated: CSAGVDYRYNQPQHF.

CDR3 sequence: CAIRGTGSPLHF. Written as DNA, the CDR3 is TGTGCCATCAGGGGGACAGGGTCACCCCTCCACTTT. The gene calls are TRBV10-3 and TRBJ1-6; 9 bases line up with TRBD1. The CDR3 is 12 amino acids. Germline CDR1 ENHRY, CDR2 SYGVKD. After removal of 6 bases from V and 10 bases from J, the junction contained 1 base not matched to a gene.

This clonotype appeared a few times. This sequence joins TRBV28 and TRBJ2-5, with D possibly matching TRBD1 (6 bases). Germline assignment: CDR1 MDHEN and CDR2 SYDVKM. V dropped 2 bases and J dropped 5 bases, with 15 bases sitting between them. The CDR3 contains 15 residues. The chain's CDR3 is CASSLGGARQETQYF. The CDR3 nucleotides read TGTGCCAGCAGTTTAGGGGGCGCACGGCAGGAGACCCAGTACTTC.

CDR3 coding DNA: TGTGCCAGCAGTTACCAAGCGGGAGGGGTCACAGATACGCAGTATTTT. Its translation: CASSYQAGGVTDTQYF. The chain carries TRBV6-2 or TRBV6-3 and TRBJ2-3, with TRBD2 matching over 10 bases. Germline CDR1 is MNHEY and CDR2 is SVGEGT. This CDR3 contains 16 residues. With V trimmed by 2 bases and J by 2 bases, 4 bases remained unmatched.